One sample yielded the 27 T cell receptor beta chains listed below, sequenced in a study of blood T cell repertoires in COVID-19. Clones were sequenced by immunoSEQ multiplex PCR, and TCRdb holds only the in-frame ones, with some missing. The data contain 250,000 to 300,000 clones, roughly 88% of them seen just once; the ten biggest clones take up approximately 2.5%. Sequenced: PBMCs or T cells enriched from blood (not recorded which). The origin of the receptors is a woman in her forties with acute COVID-19.

The V call is TRBV11-2, the J call TRBJ1-1; D gene uncertain. The CDR3 length is 13 residues. Trimming removed 0 bases at V and 5 bases at J, with 7 bases between. The germline gives CDR1 SGHAT, CDR2 FQNNGV. The CDR3: CASSLDSMTEAFF. The CDR3 region has the DNA TGTGCCAGCAGCTTAGATTCCATGACTGAAGCTTTCTTT. Complete variable domain (other parts from reference TRBV11-2 and TRBJ1-1): EAGVAQSPRYKIIEKRQSVAFWCNPISGHATLYWYQQILGQGPKLLIQFQNNGVVDDSQLPKDRFSAERLKGVDSTLKIQPAKLEDSAVYLCASSLDSMTEAFFGQGTRLTVV.

The chain recombines TRBV6-5 with TRBJ1-5; weak D call: TRBD1 (6 bases). The V end was cut by 6 bases, the J end by 5 bases, with 11 bases between. CDR1 and CDR2 from the germline V gene are MNHEY and SVGAGI. This CDR3 comprises 13 residues. The CDR3 loop is CASRPNRDQPQHF. The CDR3 DNA sequence: TGTGCCAGCAGACCTAACAGGGATCAGCCCCAGCATTTT.

The chain has TRBV30 and TRBJ2-1; 7 bases line up with TRBD2. In germline, CDR1 is GTSNPN, CDR2 SVGIG (reference sequence). The V and J ends lost 4 bases and 13 bases, in that order; junction bases with no gene match: 13. The CDR3 is 13 residues long. DNA of the CDR3: TGTGCCTGGACTACCTTTGGGCGGGAGAGTCAGTTCTTC. It codes for CAWTTFGRESQFF.

The rearrangement uses TRBV7-2 and TRBJ2-1; TRBD2 is a possible D gene (6 bases). The germline V gene has CDR1 SGHTA and CDR2 FQGNSA. Trimming took off 4 bases at V and 3 bases at J, with 19 bases between the two ends. The CDR3 totals 17 residues. This CDR3 reads CASSSPRGSGNYNEQFF. In DNA form, the CDR3 reads TGTGCCAGCAGCTCTCCAAGAGGTAGCGGCAACTACAATGAGCAGTTCTTC.

This clone is a singleton in its sample. The chain couples TRBV13 to TRBJ2-5; 9 bases line up with TRBD1. Trimming cost V 2 bases and J 5 bases; bases outside gene matches: 6. The CDR3 length is 15 residues. Germline V gene sequence: CDR1 PRHDT, CDR2 FYEKMQ (reference sequence). CDR3 sequence reads: CASSLTGGQGETQYF. CDR3 nucleotides: TGTGCCAGCAGCTTAACAGGGGGCCAGGGGGAGACCCAGTACTTC.

This chain connects TRBV4-1 to TRBJ1-2; the D gene is possibly TRBD1 (6 bases). Trimming removed 0 bases from V and 5 bases from J, with 13 bases in between. Germline assignment: CDR1 MGHRA and CDR2 YSYEKL. This CDR3 region has 15 residues. Here the CDR3 reads CASSQDNREKYGYTF. The CDR3 DNA reads TGCGCCAGCAGCCAAGATAACAGGGAAAAGTATGGCTACACCTTC.

The count of this clone is one. This chain links TRBV11-2 with TRBJ2-1, with 9 bases identical to TRBD2. Looked up from germline, CDR1 is SGHAT and CDR2 is FQNNGV. The CDR3 length is 15 residues. After removal of 1 base from V and 9 bases from J, the junction contained 7 bases not matched to a gene. The CDR3 spells CASSLVALAGPEQFF. The CDR3 DNA follows: TGTGCCAGCAGCTTAGTCGCCCTAGCGGGACCTGAGCAGTTCTTC.

The V gene is TRBV2, the J gene TRBJ2-7; 8 nucleotides agree with TRBD1. Germline values: CDR1 SNHLY, CDR2 FYNNEI. J was trimmed by 2 bases and V by 8 bases; bases with no gene match: 11. The CDR3 runs to 15 residues. CDR3 region: CASGQGGGTAYEQYF. The CDR3 DNA follows: TGTGCCAGCGGACAGGGTGGCGGGACCGCCTACGAGCAGTACTTC.

This chain links TRBV15 with TRBJ2-7; weak D call: TRBD1 (6 bases). Germline V gene data show CDR1 as LNHNV and CDR2 as YYDKDF (reference sequence). This CDR3 contains 14 residues. V dropped 4 bases and J dropped 4 bases, with 14 bases sitting between them. The CDR3 protein is CATSTTGTGYEQYF. The CDR3 nucleotides read TGTGCCACCAGCACCACAGGGACCGGTTACGAGCAGTACTTC. The full variable domain, its missing parts supplied by reference TRBV15 and TRBJ2-7, is DAMVIQNPRYQVTQFGKPVTLSCSQTLNHNVMYWYQQKSSQAPKLLFHYYDKDFNNEADTPDNFQSRRPNTSFCFLDIRSPGLGDTAMYLCATSTTGTGYEQYFGPGTRLTVT.

CDR3 sequence (DNA): TGTGCCAGCAGTTATCAGGGTAGCTCACCCCTCCACTTT. Its protein is CASSYQGSSPLHF. V is TRBV6-6 and J is TRBJ1-6, with D maybe TRBD1 (5 bases). CDR3 size: 13 residues. V was shortened by 3 bases and J by 10 bases, with 10 bases between the two germline ends. Germline CDR1 and CDR2: MNHNY and SVGAGI (reference sequence).

As to this clone: Other DNA sequences in the same sample also yield this CDR3. The rearrangement links TRBV19 to TRBJ1-1, with unresolved D. V gave up 5 bases and J gave up 2 bases, with 9 bases separating them. CDR1 and CDR2 from the germline V gene are LNHDA and SQIVND (reference sequence). The CDR3 has 13 amino acids. CDR3 sequence (DNA): TGTGCCAGTAGTCTTACAGCTAACACTGAAGCTTTCTTT. Protein product: CASSLTANTEAFF.

The chain uses TRBV3-1 (or the pseudogene TRBV3-2) and TRBJ2-7; no clear D. V was clipped by 5 bases and J by 7 bases, with 9 bases between them. The CDR3 extends over 11 amino acids. CDR1 and CDR2 (germline): LGHDT, YNNKEL (reference sequence). CDR3 DNA: TGTGCCAGCAGCTCCAGACAAGAGCAGTACTTC. Translated: CASSSRQEQYF.

This clone turned up a few times. The chain links TRBV11-3 to TRBJ2-1; 11 positions agree with TRBD2. Germline lookup yields CDR1 SGHNT and CDR2 YENEEA. This CDR3 is built from 14 residues. The V and J ends lost 5 bases and 7 bases, in that order; junction bases with no gene match: 4. The CDR3 coding sequence is TGTGCCAGCAGCCCACTAGCGGGAGTTAATGAGCAGTTCTTC. Its translation: CASSPLAGVNEQFF.

The chain couples TRBV5-8 to TRBJ2-5; 11 bases are shared with TRBD1. The CDR3 loop spans 15 amino acids. Looked up from germline, CDR1 is SGHTS and CDR2 is YDEGEE. Unmatched junction bases numbered 10, after V lost 4 bases and J lost 8 bases. Here the CDR3 DNA reads TGTGCCAGCAGCAAGGACAGGGGGCTTTGGAATACCCAGTACTTC. The encoded protein is CASSKDRGLWNTQYF.

The V and J genes are TRBV29-1 and TRBJ1-5; D not resolved. Trimming took off 4 bases at V and 6 bases at J, with 13 bases between the two ends. Germline CDR1 is SQVTM and CDR2 is ANQGSEA. The CDR3 has 13 residues. CDR3 loop: CSVASGTTQPQHF. The CDR3 DNA follows: TGCAGCGTTGCCTCGGGAACAACTCAGCCCCAGCATTTT.

This chain joins TRBV7-2 and TRBJ2-1; 9 bases align to TRBD2. The CDR3 runs to 19 residues. The trim removed 2 bases at V and 4 bases at J, leaving 15 bases unmatched. Germline CDR1 SGHTA, CDR2 FQGNSA. DNA for the CDR3: TGTGCCAGCAGCTTAAGAGGCCTAGCGGGGTTCGAGGTTTACAATGAGCAGTTCTTC. Translation gives CASSLRGLAGFEVYNEQFF. The full variable domain, in which reference TRBV7-2 and TRBJ2-1 provide the parts outside the CDR3, is GAGVSQSPSNKVTEKGKDVELRCDPISGHTALYWYRQSLGQGLEFLIYFQGNSAPDKSGLPSDRFSAERTGGSVSTLTIQRTQQEDSAVYLCASSLRGLAGFEVYNEQFFGPGTRLTVL.

This chain uses TRBV30 with TRBJ2-6, with TRBD1 as a possible D gene (5 bases). This CDR3 comprises 15 residues. The germline gives CDR1 GTSNPN, CDR2 SVGIG (reference sequence). The CDR3 region is CAYTSTVSGANVLTF. CDR3 in DNA: TGTGCTTACACTTCGACAGTCTCTGGGGCCAACGTCCTGACTTTC.

The rearrangement joins TRBV7-2 to TRBJ1-1; 7 bases are a match to TRBD1. V shed 5 bases and J 1 base; nucleotides not matched to a gene: 4. Germline CDR1 and CDR2: SGHTA and FQGNSA. The CDR3 sequence is 14 residues long. As DNA, the CDR3 is TGTGCCAGCAGCCTCGGGACAGAGAACACTGAAGCTTTCTTT. Amino acids: CASSLGTENTEAFF.

The genes are TRBV24-1 and TRBJ2-1; a weak D match, TRBD1 (6 bases). V was clipped by 4 bases and J by 2 bases, with 14 bases between them. This CDR3 has 16 amino acids. In germline, CDR1 is KGHDR, CDR2 SFDVKD. Here the CDR3 reads CATSEGGAGAYNEQFF. The CDR3 coding sequence is TGTGCCACCAGTGAAGGTGGGGCAGGGGCCTACAATGAGCAGTTCTTC.

This clone was recorded a few times. The rearrangement links TRBV10-2 to TRBJ2-7; 12 positions agree with TRBD1. Germline-derived CDR1 and CDR2 are WSHSY and SAAADI. The CDR3 length is 15 residues. With 6 bases clipped from V and 5 bases from J, the junction kept 8 bases outside the gene matches. The chain's CDR3 is CASRPGQGAHDEQYF. CDR3 nucleotide sequence: TGCGCCAGCAGGCCGGGACAGGGGGCTCACGACGAGCAGTACTTC.

This clone was counted only a few times. V usage is TRBV30 and J usage is TRBJ1-5; D gene ambiguous. The V gene lost 2 bases and the J gene lost 3 bases, with 8 bases spanning the gap. Germline V gene lookup returns CDR1 GTSNPN and CDR2 SVGIG (reference sequence). The CDR3 totals 13 residues. The CDR3 loop is CAWSRRPNQPQHF. In nucleotides, the CDR3 is TGTGCCTGGAGTAGGAGACCCAATCAGCCCCAGCATTTT.

This clone came up once. The chain uses TRBV7-9 and TRBJ1-2; no clear D. This CDR3 region has 13 residues. Deletions cut 5 bases from V and 2 bases from J, with 9 bases between. The V gene's germline CDR1 is SEHNR and CDR2 FQNEAQ (reference sequence). The CDR3 loop reads CASSPPGNYGYTF. The CDR3 DNA reads as TGTGCCAGCAGCCCCCCAGGAAACTATGGCTACACCTTC.

V and J are TRBV5-5 and TRBJ1-4, with D perhaps matching TRBD1 (6 bases). The CDR3 has 18 residues. The germline gives CDR1 SGHKS, CDR2 YYEKEE (reference sequence). V lost 4 bases to trimming and J lost 0 bases, with 19 bases between them. In DNA, the CDR3 is TGTGCCAGCAGCGGGGGCACAGGGCTCGGGGCAACTAATGAAAAACTGTTTTTT. Amino acid sequence: CASSGGTGLGATNEKLFF.

The J gene is TRBJ1-2, the V gene TRBV19; 10 bases agree with TRBD1. J was trimmed by 6 bases and V by 5 bases; bases with no gene match: 3. This CDR3 has 13 residues. In germline, CDR1 is LNHDA, CDR2 SQIVND (reference sequence). The CDR3: CASSWDRGDGYTF. CDR3 in DNA: TGTGCCAGTAGTTGGGACAGGGGAGATGGCTACACCTTC.

The rearrangement joins TRBV11-3 to TRBJ2-7, with D perhaps matching TRBD2 (6 bases). The V gene lost 5 bases and the J gene lost 4 bases, with 18 bases spanning the gap. Per germline, CDR1 SGHNT and CDR2 YENEEA. This CDR3 contains 15 residues. The CDR3: CASSAYRDSKYEQYF. The CDR3 bases are TGTGCCAGCAGCGCCTATCGGGACTCCAAGTACGAGCAGTACTTC.

This chain uses TRBV5-1 with TRBJ1-3, with TRBD1 matching 7 bases. The germline CDR1 and CDR2 sequences are SGHRS and YFSETQ. The junction had 6 bases not matched to a gene; V was cut back by 4 bases and J by 2 bases. CDR3 length: 15 residues. Written as DNA, the CDR3 is TGCGCCAGCAGCGTTACAGGGGACACTGGAAACACCATATATTTT. Its translation is CASSVTGDTGNTIYF.

The genes are TRBV7-8 and TRBJ2-7; D is unclear. CDR1 is SGHVS, CDR2 FQNEAQ, per germline. V shed 6 bases and J shed 0 bases, with 12 bases lying between them. This CDR3 region has 14 residues. CDR3 DNA: TGTGCCAGCAGTCTCTGGGCCCGCTCCTACGAGCAGTACTTC. This encodes CASSLWARSYEQYF.